Sequencing of this T cell receptor (beta chain) was carried out in a study of technical replicates of blood from several donors. Libraries were prepared by immunoSEQ multiplex PCR; TCRdb keeps only in-frame clonotypes and omits some of them. The sample includes fewer than 100,000 clones, approximately 97% of them seen just once. This CDR3 region has 12 residues. V was trimmed by 8 bases and J by 4 bases, leaving 11 bases between them. In germline, CDR1 is LNHDA, CDR2 SQIVND (reference sequence). The rearrangement uses TRBV19 and TRBJ1-2; D unclear. This receptor was taken from a human donor in good health. Sequenced material: T cells isolated from PBMCs. The CDR3 nucleotides are TGTGCCAGTGGAGAGAAGGCCTATGGCTACACCTTC. This sequence encodes CASGEKAYGYTF.